This T cell receptor (beta chain) was obtained from a study of shared clonotypes between healthy human individuals. Study background: Plates per donor: three CD4 naive, three CD4 memory, two CD8 naive, one CD8 memory.

As concerns this clone: Antigen specificity is unknown.

The CDR3 contains 15 residues. Trimming pared 5 bases from V and 7 bases from J, leaving 18 bases between. CDR1 is SGHTA and CDR2 is FQGNSA in the germline V gene. A CD45RA+ naive subset and a CD45RA-negative memory subset were split from CD4+ cells. Study results and limitations: Non-shared clonotypes showed lower generation probabilities than clonotypes common to all four donors.

Sorted-subset replicate PCR reactions contained around 220 ng DNA, corresponding to about 30,000 T cell genomes. The assay was immunoSEQ multiplex PCR, and TCRdb's table has in-frame clones only and misses some. The sample shows 2 million to 2.5 million clones, approximately 94% of them seen only once. The TCR was taken from a man in his late teens or twenties in good health. What was sequenced was naive CD4+ T cells sorted from blood. Subset of the sample: CD45RA+ positively selected. This chain uses TRBV7-2 with TRBJ1-3; D remains ambiguous. The CDR3 protein is CASSKEAARPNTIYF. DNA for the CDR3: TGTGCCAGCAGCAAAGAAGCGGCCAGACCGAACACCATATATTTT.